This T cell receptor (beta chain) was captured by sequencing in a study of shared clonotypes between healthy human individuals. A few counts support this clone. Unmatched junction bases numbered 5, after V lost 3 bases and J lost 5 bases. Germline V lookup: CDR1 LNHDA, CDR2 SQIVND (reference sequence). The CDR3 runs to 14 residues. Only in-frame clones appear in the TCRdb table, and some are missing; sequencing was by immunoSEQ multiplex PCR. The sample shows approximately 500,000 clones, more than 65% of them seen only once. This chain links TRBV19 with TRBJ1-1, with TRBD1 matching over 8 bases. The sample taken for sequencing was PBMCs. This receptor was obtained from a woman aged 40 to 49 in good health. Some clones in this sample may be carry-over from other donors' samples. The CDR3: CASSIRGQGTEAFF. The CDR3 bases are TGTGCCAGTAGTATCAGGGGGCAGGGTACTGAAGCTTTCTTT.